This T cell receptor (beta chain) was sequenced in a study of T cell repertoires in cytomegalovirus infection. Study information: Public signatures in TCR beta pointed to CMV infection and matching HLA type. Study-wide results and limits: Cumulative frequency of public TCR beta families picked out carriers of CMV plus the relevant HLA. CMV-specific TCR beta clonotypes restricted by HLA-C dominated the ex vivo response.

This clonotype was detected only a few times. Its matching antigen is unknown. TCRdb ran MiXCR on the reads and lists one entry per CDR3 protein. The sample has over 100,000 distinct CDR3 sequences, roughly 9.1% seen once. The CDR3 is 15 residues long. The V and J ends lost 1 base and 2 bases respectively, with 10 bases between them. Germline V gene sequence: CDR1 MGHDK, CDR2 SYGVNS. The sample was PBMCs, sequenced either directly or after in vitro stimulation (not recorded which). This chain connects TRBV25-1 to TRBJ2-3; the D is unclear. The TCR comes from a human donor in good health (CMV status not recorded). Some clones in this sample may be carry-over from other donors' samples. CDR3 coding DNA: TGTGCCAGCAGTGAATTTGGAGTCCTCACAGATACGCAGTATTTT. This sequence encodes CASSEFGVLTDTQYF.